Listed here are 31 T cell receptor beta chains from one sample, sequenced in a study of shared clonotypes between healthy human individuals. Using immunoSEQ multiplex PCR, the repertoire was profiled, and TCRdb retains in-frame clones only, with some absent. Of about 380,000 clones listed, roughly 96% are singletons. What was sequenced was memory CD8+ T cells sorted from blood. Noted subset: CD45RO+ cells pooled with CCR7-negative TemRA cells. These receptors all come from a young man in good health.

The chain is built from TRBV5-4 and TRBJ2-7; D uncertain. The germline gives CDR1 SGHNT, CDR2 YYREEE (reference sequence). The CDR3 has 12 residues. The germline V and J ends were trimmed by 5 bases and 4 bases, with 10 bases remaining between them. In DNA form, the CDR3 reads TGTGCCAGCAGTTACGGGTCTTACGAGCAGTACTTC. Translated: CASSYGSYEQYF.

Points on this clone: This same CDR3 is encoded by further DNA sequences in the sample. This chain joins TRBV5-1 and TRBJ2-3; D not certain. This CDR3 spans 14 amino acids. The germline V gene has CDR1 SGHRS and CDR2 YFSETQ. V was shortened by 0 bases and J by 0 bases, with 5 bases between the two germline ends. CDR3 sequence: CASSLGASTDTQYF. The CDR3 DNA follows: TGCGCCAGCAGCTTGGGGGCAAGCACAGATACGCAGTATTTT.

Turning to this clone: Different DNA sequences within this sample yield the same CDR3. CDR3 bases: TGTGCCAGCAGGAAGAACACTGAAGCTTTCTTT. Its translation: CASRKNTEAFF. J is TRBJ1-1 and V is TRBV6-5; D is ambiguous. Germline V CDR1 and CDR2: MNHEY, SVGAGI. The CDR3 is 11 amino acids. V lost 6 bases, J lost 1 base, and 3 bases lay in between.

J is TRBJ1-5 and V is TRBV27; unclear D gene. The CDR3 has 13 amino acids. In germline, CDR1 is MNHEY, CDR2 SMNVEV (reference sequence). V lost 2 bases and J lost 4, with 6 bases in between. Here the CDR3 reads CASSLVLNQPQHF. CDR3 bases: TGTGCCAGCAGTTTAGTCCTGAATCAGCCCCAGCATTTT.

V is TRBV28 and J is TRBJ2-2, with a possible D match to TRBD2 (5 bases). Trimming took 5 bases from V and 6 from J, leaving 16 bases between them. The CDR3 has 15 residues. Germline V gene data show CDR1 as MDHEN and CDR2 as SYDVKM. The CDR3 spells CASSQSAAGAGELFF. CDR3 nucleotides: TGTGCCAGCAGTCAGTCCGCAGCCGGGGCCGGGGAGCTGTTTTTT.

This clone was seen more than once but under ten times. The chain carries TRBV27 and TRBJ1-5; 8 bases line up with TRBD1. V lost 8 bases and J lost 11; bases outside the gene matches: 14. The CDR3 consists of 14 residues. Germline CDR1 MNHEY, CDR2 SMNVEV (reference sequence). CDR3 protein: CASRWTGHLGAQHF. CDR3 nucleotide sequence: TGTGCCAGCCGATGGACAGGGCATCTTGGGGCCCAGCATTTT.

The chain is built from TRBV4-1 and TRBJ2-3; D unclear. The germline CDR1 and CDR2 sequences are MGHRA and YSYEKL. The V end was cut by 6 bases, the J end by 3 bases, with 16 bases between. The CDR3 runs 15 residues. The CDR3 DNA reads TGCGCCAGCAGACTCGTTCTCGGCACGACAGATACGCAGTATTTT. It codes for CASRLVLGTTDTQYF.

The chain combines TRBV11-3 with TRBJ2-7; 11 bases agree with TRBD2. This CDR3 region has 14 residues. V shed 1 base and J 5 bases; nucleotides not matched to a gene: 1. Germline CDR1 and CDR2: SGHNT and YENEEA. CDR3 loop: CASSLASGGHEQYF. As DNA, the CDR3 is TGTGCCAGCAGCTTAGCTAGCGGGGGGCACGAGCAGTACTTC.

This chain joins TRBV7-6 and TRBJ2-3, with unresolved D. Germline loops: CDR1 SGHVS, CDR2 FNYEAQ. The V end lost 2 bases, the J end lost 2 bases, and 11 bases lay between the germline ends. There are 15 residues in the CDR3. Here the CDR3 DNA reads TGTGCCAGCAGCTTATACGACATTACCACAGATACGCAGTATTTT. The encoded protein is CASSLYDITTDTQYF.

This chain joins TRBV5-1 and TRBJ2-1; TRBD2 matches 8 bases. CDR3 length equals 14 residues. The V segment lost 3 bases and the J segment 4 bases; nucleotides outside the gene matches: 3. In germline, CDR1 is SGHRS, CDR2 YFSETQ. The CDR3 sequence: CASSSGGGYNEQFF. In DNA form, the CDR3 reads TGCGCCAGCAGCTCGGGAGGGGGGTACAATGAGCAGTTCTTC.

This chain links TRBV7-9 with TRBJ2-4; 9 positions match TRBD1. Trimming removed 4 bases from V and 6 bases from J; junction bases left unmatched: 10. Germline CDR1 and CDR2: SEHNR and FQNEAQ (reference sequence). The CDR3 sequence is 16 residues long. The CDR3 DNA sequence: TGTGCCAGCAGCTCGATCAAACAGGGGGCGGGAAACATTCAGTACTTC. Protein: CASSSIKQGAGNIQYF.

In this sample, this clone turned up once. V and J are TRBV28 and TRBJ2-3, with D perhaps matching TRBD1 (5 bases). The CDR3 covers 18 residues. Germline CDR1 MDHEN, CDR2 SYDVKM. Trimming stripped 7 bases from V and 1 base from J, with 24 bases between. The CDR3 protein is CASTFSHFRTKGTDTQYF. In DNA, the CDR3 is TGTGCCAGCACCTTCTCCCACTTTCGGACAAAGGGCACAGATACGCAGTATTTT.

The genes are TRBV6-1 and TRBJ2-5, with 9 bases matching TRBD1. Trimming took 1 base from V and 4 from J; bases not matched to a gene: 1. The CDR3 spans 14 residues. Per germline, CDR1 MNHNS and CDR2 SASEGT. The DNA of the CDR3 is TGTGCCAGCAGTGAAGACAGGGGGCGAGAGACCCAGTACTTC. It codes for CASSEDRGRETQYF.

This rearrangement joins TRBV27 to TRBJ2-4; the D gene could be TRBD1 or TRBD2 (5 bases each). This CDR3 comprises 14 residues. Looked up from germline, CDR1 is MNHEY and CDR2 is SMNVEV (reference sequence). Trimming stripped 11 bases from V and 4 bases from J, with 18 bases between. In DNA form, the CDR3 reads TGTGCCCCACGAGGGGATCGGATAAAAAACATTCAGTACTTC. It encodes CAPRGDRIKNIQYF.

The V gene is TRBV20-1, the J gene TRBJ1-5; no clear D. In germline, CDR1 is DFQATT, CDR2 SNEGSKA (reference sequence). The CDR3 length is 9 residues. Trimming pared 3 bases from V and 6 bases from J, leaving 0 bases between. CDR3 nucleotide sequence: TGCAGTGCTAGTCAGCCCCAGCATTTT. Residues: CSASQPQHF.

V gene TRBV28 combines with J gene TRBJ1-2; D unclear. The V and J ends lost 4 bases and 2 bases respectively, with 11 bases between them. The CDR3 is 14 amino acids. In germline, CDR1 is MDHEN, CDR2 SYDVKM. The DNA for the CDR3 is TGTGCCAGCAGTTCCCACCCCCGAAACTATGGCTACACCTTC. It translates to CASSSHPRNYGYTF.

The rearrangement joins TRBV6-5 to TRBJ2-1; 11 nucleotides align to TRBD2. Germline V gene lookup returns CDR1 MNHEY and CDR2 SVGAGI. The CDR3 spans 15 residues. The V segment lost 6 bases and the J segment 7 bases; nucleotides outside the gene matches: 8. The CDR3 bases are TGTGCCAGCAGGGGTAGCGGGAGGGCCCGTAATGAGCAGTTCTTC. Translated, it gives CASRGSGRARNEQFF.

The rearrangement links TRBV5-1 to TRBJ2-7; TRBD2 matches 9 bases. With 1 base clipped from V and 4 bases from J, the junction kept 9 bases outside the gene matches. This CDR3 region has 16 residues. Germline V gene sequence: CDR1 SGHRS, CDR2 YFSETQ. CDR3 protein: CASSLTAGTSLYEQYF. The CDR3 DNA reads TGCGCCAGCAGCTTGACTGCCGGGACTAGCCTATACGAGCAGTACTTC.

The chain uses TRBV10-2 and TRBJ2-7; D gene uncertain. This CDR3 comprises 11 residues. Germline CDR1 and CDR2: WSHSY and SAAADI. The V end lost 3 bases, the J end lost 3 bases, and 3 bases lay between the germline ends. The CDR3 loop is CASSDSYEQYF. DNA of the CDR3: TGCGCCAGCAGTGACAGCTACGAGCAGTACTTC.

This chain uses TRBV5-1 with TRBJ2-7, with 7 bases lining up with TRBD2. Germline loops: CDR1 SGHRS, CDR2 YFSETQ. J lost 4 bases, V lost 2 bases, and 12 bases had no gene match. The CDR3 totals 16 residues. The CDR3 loop is CASSLSASGTFYEQYF. The CDR3 DNA sequence: TGCGCCAGCAGCTTAAGTGCTAGCGGAACGTTTTACGAGCAGTACTTC.

V and J are TRBV6-5 and TRBJ2-6; a weak D match, TRBD1 (6 bases). Trimming stripped 1 base from V and 3 bases from J, with 10 bases between. The CDR3 is 16 amino acids. CDR1 and CDR2 (germline): MNHEY, SVGAGI. CDR3 sequence: CASSYFQGSGANVLTF. Written as DNA, the CDR3 is TGTGCCAGCAGTTACTTCCAGGGGAGTGGGGCCAACGTCCTGACTTTC.

This clone was counted once. The chain uses TRBV6-1 and TRBJ2-7; TRBD1 matches 8 bases. The CDR3 extends over 17 amino acids. Trimming removed 1 base from V and 2 bases from J; junction bases left unmatched: 10. The V gene's germline CDR1 is MNHNS and CDR2 SASEGT. CDR3 nucleotide sequence: TGTGCCAGCAGTGAAGGGACAGGGTTATTCAGGACCTACGAGCAGTACTTC. Protein product: CASSEGTGLFRTYEQYF.

The chain joins TRBV7-2 to TRBJ2-7; D remains unclear. V was pared by 2 bases and J by 2 bases, with 13 bases between. The CDR3 sequence is 15 residues long. Germline CDR1 and CDR2: SGHTA and FQGNSA. CDR3 sequence (DNA): TGTGCCAGCAGCTTAATCCTTAGTGGTCCCTACGAGCAGTACTTC. Translating it yields CASSLILSGPYEQYF.

This chain uses TRBV18 with TRBJ2-3; D gene unclear. V lost 3 bases, J lost 3 bases, and 25 bases lay in between. This CDR3 has 19 amino acids. CDR1 is KGHSH and CDR2 is LQKENI in the germline V gene. The CDR3 nucleotides read TGTGCCAGCTCACCTAATTGGTCTAGTCCCTATACCTTGACAGATACGCAGTATTTT. Protein: CASSPNWSSPYTLTDTQYF. Variable domain in full (rest from reference TRBV18 and TRBJ2-3): NAGVMQNPRHLVRRRGQEARLRCSPMKGHSHVYWYRQLPEEGLKFMVYLQKENIIDESGMPKERFSAEFPKEGPSILRIQQVVRGDSAAYFCASSPNWSSPYTLTDTQYFGPGTRLTVL.

This chain links TRBV27 with TRBJ1-5; D is perhaps TRBD1 (5 bases). Germline CDR1 and CDR2: MNHEY and SMNVEV (reference sequence). The CDR3 contains 14 residues. The germline V and J ends were trimmed by 8 bases and 9 bases, with 20 bases remaining between them. CDR3 sequence (DNA): TGTGCCAGCCGCTGGCCCGGGGCCGAGGGGCCCCAGCATTTT. It codes for CASRWPGAEGPQHF.

This chain links TRBV5-4 with TRBJ2-7; a weak D match, TRBD1 (6 bases). Looked up from germline, CDR1 is SGHNT and CDR2 is YYREEE (reference sequence). This CDR3 contains 13 residues. V dropped 4 bases and J dropped 6 bases, with 14 bases sitting between them. CDR3 amino acids: CASSLNRVGEQYF. The CDR3 DNA sequence: TGTGCCAGCAGCCTAAACAGGGTGGGCGAGCAGTACTTC. Together with reference TRBV5-4 and TRBJ2-7, the CDR3 gives the full variable domain: ETGVTQSPTHLIKTRGQQVTLRCSSQSGHNTVSWYQQALGQGPQFIFQYYREEENGRGNFPPRFSGLQFPNYSSELNVNALELDDSALYLCASSLNRVGEQYFGPGTRLTVT.

J is TRBJ2-3 and V is TRBV6-5, with 7 positions matching TRBD2. Germline values: CDR1 MNHEY, CDR2 SVGAGI. This CDR3 spans 14 amino acids. After removal of 6 bases from V and 3 bases from J, the junction contained 6 bases not matched to a gene. This CDR3 is CASSLGRSTDTQYF. CDR3 nucleotide sequence: TGTGCCAGCAGCCTCGGGAGGTCAACAGATACGCAGTATTTT.

This sequence joins TRBV15 and TRBJ2-7; 16 nucleotides line up with TRBD2. There are 16 residues in the CDR3. Trimming at V came to 3 bases and at J to 5 bases, leaving 4 bases not matched to a gene. CDR1 is LNHNV and CDR2 is YYDKDF in the germline V gene (reference sequence). The CDR3 region is CATSRRGLAGGDEQYF. For the CDR3, the DNA is TGTGCCACCAGCAGGAGGGGACTAGCGGGAGGGGACGAGCAGTACTTC.

The chain is built from TRBV28 and TRBJ2-1; 8 bases are a match to TRBD2. The length of the CDR3 is 13 residues. Germline V CDR1 and CDR2: MDHEN, SYDVKM. The trim removed 10 bases at V and 6 bases at J, leaving 8 bases unmatched. CDR3 region: CAITGTRVNEQFF. CDR3 nucleotide sequence: TGTGCCATCACCGGGACTAGGGTCAATGAGCAGTTCTTC.

The V gene is TRBV5-6, the J gene TRBJ2-1; D might be TRBD1 or TRBD2, each matching 5 bases. The CDR3 spans 16 residues. The V gene's germline CDR1 is SGHDT and CDR2 YYEEEE. V was pared by 4 bases and J by 3 bases, with 17 bases between. DNA for the CDR3: TGTGCCAGCAGCCCACCTCTGGGGGAACTCTACAATGAGCAGTTCTTC. It yields the protein CASSPPLGELYNEQFF. Full variable domain (outside the CDR3, taken from reference TRBV5-6 and TRBJ2-1): DAGVTQSPTHLIKTRGQQVTLRCSPKSGHDTVSWYQQALGQGPQFIFQYYEEEERQRGNFPDRFSGHQFPNYSSELNVNALLLGDSALYLCASSPPLGELYNEQFFGPGTRLTVL.

The chain uses TRBV7-9 and TRBJ2-3, with D possibly matching TRBD1 (5 bases). The CDR3 is 15 residues long. V was cut by 0 bases and J by 3 bases, with 10 bases left in between. CDR1 and CDR2 from the germline V gene are SEHNR and FQNEAQ (reference sequence). CDR3 coding DNA: TGTGCCAGCAGCTTAGCAGGGGTAGTTACAGATACGCAGTATTTT. It specifies CASSLAGVVTDTQYF.